The 27 T cell receptor beta chains below were found in one sample sequenced in a study of TIL therapy for anti-PD-1-resistant metastatic lung cancer. Time point denoted: pre-treatment sample, taken before nivolumab and TIL therapy. Most excised metastases sampled were pleural nodules or supraclavicular lymph nodes. This was the immunoSEQ v3 assay. The method was immunoSEQ multiplex PCR; TCRdb's version includes in-frame clones alone and lacks a portion of them. The sample comprises about 100,000 clones, about two thirds of which are singletons, and about a tenth rests with the top ten. Specimen: tumor tissue, collected at baseline. These receptors came from a person aged 25 to 80 with non-small cell lung cancer.

The V gene is TRBV6-6, the J gene TRBJ2-1, with 8 bases that match TRBD2. The germline CDR1 and CDR2 sequences are MNHNY and SVGAGI (reference sequence). CDR3 length: 14 amino acids. Trimming removed 7 bases from V and 4 bases from J; junction bases left unmatched: 6. CDR3 DNA sequence: TGTGCCAGCACCCCAGCGGGAGTATACAATGAGCAGTTCTTC. Translation gives CASTPAGVYNEQFF.

The V gene is TRBV11-3, the J gene TRBJ2-7, with D perhaps matching TRBD1 or TRBD2 (5 bases each). V gave up 3 bases and J gave up 2 bases, with 11 bases separating them. The germline V gene has CDR1 SGHNT and CDR2 YENEEA. The CDR3 sequence is 14 residues long. The CDR3 DNA sequence: TGTGCCAGCAGCTTGGGGGACGGTGCCTACGAGCAGTACTTC. Amino acid sequence: CASSLGDGAYEQYF.

This clone was seen more than once but under ten times. V gene TRBV3-1 (or the pseudogene TRBV3-2) combines with J gene TRBJ1-2, with D unresolved. The germline CDR1 and CDR2 sequences are LGHDT and YNNKEL (reference sequence). V shed 1 base and J shed 8 bases, with 8 bases lying between them. The CDR3 runs 12 residues. CDR3 sequence: CASSQVAWGYTF. The CDR3, as DNA: TGTGCCAGCAGCCAAGTGGCATGGGGCTACACCTTC.

As to this clone: Distinct nucleotide sequences in the sample also encode this CDR3. V gene TRBV6-1 combines with J gene TRBJ2-5; the match to TRBD2 covers 7 bases. Trimming took 3 bases from V and 4 from J; bases not matched to a gene: 11. CDR3 length: 16 residues. CDR1 MNHNS and CDR2 SASEGT come from the germline V gene. The DNA for the CDR3 is TGTGCCAGCAGTGAGTGGGGAGGGAACCCACGAGAGACCCAGTACTTC. Encoded protein: CASSEWGGNPRETQYF.

The chain carries TRBV12-3 or TRBV12-4 and TRBJ1-4; possibly TRBD1 for D (6 bases). The CDR3 contains 12 residues. V was trimmed by 7 bases and J by 7 bases, leaving 10 bases between them. The CDR3 DNA sequence: TGTGCCAGCACCAAGACAGGTGAAAAACTGTTTTTT. This sequence encodes CASTKTGEKLFF.

V and J are TRBV11-2 and TRBJ2-4; 7 nucleotides agree with TRBD1. CDR1 is SGHAT and CDR2 is FQNNGV in the germline V gene. The V gene end was trimmed by 1 base and the J gene end by 5 bases; junction bases not matched to a gene: 5. The CDR3 length is 15 residues. DNA of the CDR3: TGTGCCAGCAGCTTAGCCCCGGACAGGCAAAACATTCAGTACTTC. Encoded protein: CASSLAPDRQNIQYF.

This clone was seen once. The chain employs TRBV6-6 and TRBJ2-3, with 9 bases identical to TRBD2. The CDR3 covers 13 residues. Germline V CDR1 and CDR2: MNHNY, SVGAGI (reference sequence). With V trimmed by 5 bases and J by 7 bases, 4 bases remained unmatched. CDR3 protein: CASSTSGLNTQYF. The CDR3 nucleotides read TGTGCCAGCAGTACTAGCGGGTTGAATACGCAGTATTTT.

This chain joins TRBV11-2 and TRBJ1-4; 7 positions agree with TRBD1. Losses at the gene ends were 3 bases for V and 7 bases for J; bases not matched to a gene: 8. CDR1 is SGHAT, CDR2 FQNNGV, per germline. There are 15 residues in the CDR3. The CDR3 DNA reads TGTGCCAGCAGCTTGGAAGGGGGCCTGGGTGAAAAACTGTTTTTT. Translation gives CASSLEGGLGEKLFF.

The chain recombines TRBV5-6 with TRBJ2-7, with 8 nucleotides matching TRBD1. This CDR3 contains 13 residues. Germline CDR1 is SGHDT and CDR2 is YYEEEE. Unmatched junction bases numbered 9, after V lost 8 bases and J lost 5 bases. The CDR3 DNA reads TGTGCCAGTCGGACAGGGTTGAACGACGAGCAGTACTTC. It translates to CASRTGLNDEQYF. Variable domain in full (rest from reference TRBV5-6 and TRBJ2-7): DAGVTQSPTHLIKTRGQQVTLRCSPKSGHDTVSWYQQALGQGPQFIFQYYEEEERQRGNFPDRFSGHQFPNYSSELNVNALLLGDSALYLCASRTGLNDEQYFGPGTRLTVT.

This clone occurred a few times. The chain joins TRBV12-3 or TRBV12-4 to TRBJ2-1, with D perhaps matching TRBD2 (6 bases). This CDR3 region has 11 residues. V was pared by 6 bases and J by 11 bases, with 11 bases between. CDR3 region: CASSLGGQQFF. The CDR3 DNA sequence: TGTGCCAGCAGCCTGGGGGGACAGCAGTTCTTC.

This clone was seen many times. J is TRBJ2-3 and V is TRBV9, with D unclear. CDR3 length: 13 residues. Germline lookup yields CDR1 SGDLS and CDR2 YYNGEE. The V gene lost 0 bases and the J gene lost 4 bases, with 6 bases spanning the gap. CDR3 sequence: CASSVAIADTQYF. The DNA for the CDR3 is TGTGCCAGCAGCGTAGCTATCGCAGATACGCAGTATTTT.

V is TRBV7-9 and J is TRBJ1-6; D may be TRBD1 (5 bases). Germline loops: CDR1 SEHNR, CDR2 FQNEAQ (reference sequence). This CDR3 is built from 16 residues. V lost 0 bases and J 1 base, leaving 7 bases between the germline ends. CDR3 sequence (DNA): TGTGCCAGCAGCTTAGCCAGGGCGTCCTATAATTCACCCCTCCACTTT. It translates to CASSLARASYNSPLHF.

V gene TRBV9 combines with J gene TRBJ2-5, with TRBD1 as a possible D gene (7 bases). CDR3 length: 14 amino acids. The germline gives CDR1 SGDLS, CDR2 YYNGEE. Between the trimmed V and J ends, which lost 2 bases and 5 bases, there was a span of 13 bases. The DNA of the CDR3 is TGTGCCAGCAGCGTCGCGACAGGGAGGGAGACCCAGTACTTC. It specifies CASSVATGRETQYF.

The chain uses TRBV3-1 (or the pseudogene TRBV3-2) and TRBJ2-1; D remains unclear. V shed 0 bases and J shed 10 bases, with 7 bases lying between them. This CDR3 has 12 amino acids. Germline V gene data show CDR1 as LGHDT and CDR2 as YNNKEL (reference sequence). The CDR3: CASSQDLKEQFF. In DNA, the CDR3 is TGTGCCAGCAGCCAAGATCTAAAAGAGCAGTTCTTC.

The V call is TRBV3-1 (or the pseudogene TRBV3-2), the J call TRBJ1-1; a possible D gene is TRBD1 (5 bases). Germline assignment: CDR1 LGHDT and CDR2 YNNKEL (reference sequence). V lost 8 bases and J 6 bases, leaving 10 bases between the germline ends. The CDR3 length is 11 residues. The CDR3 coding sequence is TGTGCCAGCTCACAAGGGGCTGAAGCTTTCTTT. Its translation is CASSQGAEAFF.

This chain joins TRBV6-6 and TRBJ2-7; maybe TRBD2 (7 bases). V dropped 0 bases and J dropped 2 bases, with 11 bases sitting between them. This CDR3 comprises 15 residues. Per the germline V gene, CDR1 is MNHNY and CDR2 is SVGAGI (reference sequence). The CDR3 DNA reads TGTGCCAGCAGTTACTCGGGGGGGGCTGCCTACGAGCAGTACTTC. Translation: CASSYSGGAAYEQYF.

A few counts support this clone. The chain employs TRBV2 and TRBJ1-4, with TRBD1 as a possible D gene (5 bases). Germline CDR1 is SNHLY and CDR2 is FYNNEI. The CDR3 has 15 residues. Between the trimmed V and J ends, which lost 3 bases and 2 bases, there was a span of 10 bases. The CDR3 is CASSEGGNTNEKLFF. The CDR3 nucleotides are TGTGCCAGCAGTGAGGGGGGGAACACTAATGAAAAACTGTTTTTT.

A few counts support this clone. The chain recombines TRBV19 with TRBJ1-2; no reliable D call. V dropped 1 base and J dropped 7 bases, with 7 bases sitting between them. Germline V CDR1 and CDR2: LNHDA, SQIVND (reference sequence). CDR3 length equals 12 residues. The DNA for the CDR3 is TGTGCCAGTAGTATAGGTGTGTTTGGCTACACCTTC. As protein: CASSIGVFGYTF.

This clone appeared a few times. The V call is TRBV19, the J call TRBJ2-7; D is uncertain. The CDR3 is made up of 15 amino acids. The V end was cut by 1 base, the J end by 3 bases, with 13 bases between. CDR1 is LNHDA and CDR2 is SQIVND in the germline V gene (reference sequence). The CDR3 sequence: CASSIGAGIGYEQYF. In DNA, the CDR3 is TGTGCCAGTAGTATAGGAGCAGGAATCGGCTACGAGCAGTACTTC.

This rearrangement joins TRBV24-1 to TRBJ2-5, with a weak D call TRBD1 (5 bases). This CDR3 is built from 16 residues. Per germline, CDR1 KGHDR and CDR2 SFDVKD. V lost 3 bases, J lost 2 bases, and 15 bases lay in between. As DNA, the CDR3 is TGTGCCACCAGTGATGCACAGGCCCGCTTACAAGAGACCCAGTACTTC. Its translation is CATSDAQARLQETQYF.

Only one count was recorded for this clone. This chain links TRBV6-2 or TRBV6-3 with TRBJ2-1, with no clear D. V shed 2 bases and J shed 8 bases, with 4 bases lying between them. CDR3 size: 11 residues. CDR1 is MNHEY, CDR2 SVGEGT, per germline. CDR3: CASSYVHEQFF. The DNA for the CDR3 is TGTGCCAGCAGTTACGTGCATGAGCAGTTCTTC.

The rearrangement links TRBV6-5 to TRBJ2-2; no firm D call. The CDR3 is 14 residues long. The germline CDR1 and CDR2 sequences are MNHEY and SVGAGI. The V and J ends lost 0 bases and 7 bases respectively, with 9 bases between them. In DNA form, the CDR3 reads TGTGCCAGCAGTTACTCGATTAGGTTCGGGGAGCTGTTTTTT. Translation: CASSYSIRFGELFF.

This clone was found once. The chain uses TRBV3-1 (or the pseudogene TRBV3-2) and TRBJ2-5, with D uncertain. Trimming took off 4 bases at V and 0 bases at J, with 12 bases between the two ends. The CDR3 covers 15 residues. Germline V gene data show CDR1 as LGHDT and CDR2 as YNNKEL (reference sequence). In DNA form, the CDR3 reads TGTGCCAGCAGCCGTTCCCTAGGGAACCAAGAGACCCAGTACTTC. Translation gives CASSRSLGNQETQYF.

This clone has a handful of counts. The chain employs TRBV5-1 and TRBJ2-7; D ambiguous. The germline V gene has CDR1 SGHRS and CDR2 YFSETQ. The CDR3 consists of 12 residues. V lost 3 bases and J lost 0, with 4 bases in between. The CDR3 is CASSSSSYEQYF. CDR3 nucleotides: TGCGCCAGCAGCTCAAGCTCCTACGAGCAGTACTTC. Full variable domain (rest looked up from reference TRBV5-1 and TRBJ2-7): KAGVTQTPRYLIKTRGQQVTLSCSPISGHRSVSWYQQTPGQGLQFLFEYFSETQRNKGNFPGRFSGRQFSNSRSEMNVSTLELGDSALYLCASSSSSYEQYFGPGTRLTVT.

The J gene is TRBJ2-7, the V gene TRBV30, with D possibly called TRBD1 or TRBD2 (5 bases each). Germline CDR1 is GTSNPN and CDR2 is SVGIG (reference sequence). The CDR3 is 17 amino acids. V dropped 2 bases and J dropped 2 bases, with 22 bases sitting between them. The CDR3 region has the DNA TGTGCCTGGAGTCTAACCACAGGTCCTAGAGGGACCTACGAGCAGTACTTC. Protein product: CAWSLTTGPRGTYEQYF.

V gene TRBV28 combines with J gene TRBJ2-6, with a possible D match to TRBD1 (5 bases). Germline assignment: CDR1 MDHEN and CDR2 SYDVKM. V lost 4 bases, J lost 3 bases, and 16 bases lay in between. The CDR3 is 17 amino acids. The chain's CDR3 is CASSSAGFFFGANVLTF. Written as DNA, the CDR3 is TGTGCCAGCAGTTCGGCAGGGTTCTTTTTTGGGGCCAACGTCCTGACTTTC.

The chain joins TRBV21-1 to TRBJ2-4; the table's TRBD1 call for D was not verified on the DNA. TRBV21-1 is a pseudogene segment. This CDR3 is 14 amino acids long. CDR3 in amino acids: CASSVDIPQDIQYF. In nucleotides, the CDR3 is TGTGCCAGCAGCGTGGACATACCTCAAGACATTCAGTACTTC.